These 6 T cell receptor beta chains originate from one sample sequenced in a study of T cell clusters in autoimmune cytopenias. TRB amplification used approximately 270 ng of peripheral blood genomic DNA. One tube held mixed TRB-A and TRB-B primer pools for touch-down PCR. TCRdb re-called the multiplex PCR reads, yielding one record per CDR3 amino acid sequence without DNA. The repertoire table contains 8,000 to 8,500 distinct CDR3 sequences. The specimen sequenced was peripheral blood. Every receptor here comes from a human donor with an autoimmune cytopenia or autoimmune hepatitis (not recorded which).

V usage is TRBV30 and J usage is TRBJ1-6. CDR1 and CDR2 from the germline V gene are GTSNPN and SVGIG (reference sequence). CDR3 length: 12 residues. This CDR3 is CAWQQSNPPLHF. The full variable domain, with the rest looked up from reference TRBV30 and TRBJ1-6, is SQTIHQWPATLVQPVGSPLSLECTVEGTSNPNLYWYRQAAGRGLQLLFYSVGIGQISSEVPQNLSASRPQDRQFILSSKKLLLSDSGFYLCAWQQSNPPLHFGNGTRLTVT.

This clonotype ranks as medium-sized in terms of frequency. CDR3 region: CAISARTGSYGYTF. The gene calls are TRBV10-3 and TRBJ1-2; TCRdb names TRBD1, which stays unverified in the absence of DNA. The CDR3 is 14 residues long. CDR1 is ENHRY and CDR2 is SYGVKD in the germline V gene.

The V call is TRBV29-1, the J call TRBJ1-1; the D gene TCRdb calls, TRBD1, cannot be checked with no DNA. Germline CDR1 and CDR2: SQVTM and ANQGSEA. CDR3 length: 15 residues. CDR3 protein: CSVVGTGGRNTEAFF.

By frequency, this clonotype is medium-sized (0.01 to 0.1%). The genes are TRBV30 and TRBJ1-6. The germline V gene has CDR1 GTSNPN and CDR2 SVGIG (reference sequence). The CDR3 totals 17 residues. CDR3: CAWSVRLVTYIDSPLHF.

The V gene is TRBV7-9, the J gene TRBJ2-1. Germline CDR1 SEHNR, CDR2 FQNEAQ (reference sequence). The CDR3 is made up of 13 amino acids. CDR3 region: CASSQNPYNEQFF.

CDR3 residues: CASSPKTPNYGYTF. The rearrangement links TRBV4-1 to TRBJ1-2. Germline lookup yields CDR1 MGHRA and CDR2 YSYEKL. The CDR3 contains 14 residues.